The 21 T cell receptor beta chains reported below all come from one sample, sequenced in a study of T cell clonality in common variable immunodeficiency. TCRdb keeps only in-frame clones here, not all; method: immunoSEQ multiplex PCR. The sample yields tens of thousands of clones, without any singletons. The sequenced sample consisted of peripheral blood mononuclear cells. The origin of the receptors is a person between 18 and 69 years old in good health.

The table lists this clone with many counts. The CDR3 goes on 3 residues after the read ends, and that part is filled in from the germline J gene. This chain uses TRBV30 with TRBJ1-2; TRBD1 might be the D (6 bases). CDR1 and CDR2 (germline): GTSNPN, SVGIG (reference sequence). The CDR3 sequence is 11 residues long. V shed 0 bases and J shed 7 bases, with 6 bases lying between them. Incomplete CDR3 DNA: TGTGCCTGGAGTGTAGGGGGTGGC. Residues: CAWSVGGG. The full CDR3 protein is CAWSVGGGYTF.

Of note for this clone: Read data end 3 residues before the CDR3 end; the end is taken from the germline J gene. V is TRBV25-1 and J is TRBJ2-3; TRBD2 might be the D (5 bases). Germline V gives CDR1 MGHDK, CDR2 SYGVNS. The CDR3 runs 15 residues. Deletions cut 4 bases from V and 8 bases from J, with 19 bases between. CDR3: CASSATKRAGATQYF. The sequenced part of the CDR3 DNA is TGTGCCAGCAGTGCTACGAAGAGGGCCGGTGCTACG.

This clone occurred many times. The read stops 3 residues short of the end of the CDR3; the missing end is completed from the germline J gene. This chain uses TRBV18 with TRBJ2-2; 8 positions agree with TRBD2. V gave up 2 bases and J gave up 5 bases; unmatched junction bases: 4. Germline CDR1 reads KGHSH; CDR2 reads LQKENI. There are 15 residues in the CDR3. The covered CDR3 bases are TGTGCCAGCTCACCATCGGGGGGGCCGACCGGGGAG. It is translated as CASSPSGGPTGE. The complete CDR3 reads CASSPSGGPTGELFF.

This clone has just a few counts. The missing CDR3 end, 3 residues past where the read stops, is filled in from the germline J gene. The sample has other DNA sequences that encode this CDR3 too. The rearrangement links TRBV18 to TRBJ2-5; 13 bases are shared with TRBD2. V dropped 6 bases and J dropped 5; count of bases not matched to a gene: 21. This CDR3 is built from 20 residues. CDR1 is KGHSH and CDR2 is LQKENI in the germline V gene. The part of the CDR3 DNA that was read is TGTGCCAGCTCCCCCCCCAGTACCGGACTAGCGGGAGTTGGATTGGAGACC. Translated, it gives CASSPPSTGLAGVGLET. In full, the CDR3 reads CASSPPSTGLAGVGLETQYF.

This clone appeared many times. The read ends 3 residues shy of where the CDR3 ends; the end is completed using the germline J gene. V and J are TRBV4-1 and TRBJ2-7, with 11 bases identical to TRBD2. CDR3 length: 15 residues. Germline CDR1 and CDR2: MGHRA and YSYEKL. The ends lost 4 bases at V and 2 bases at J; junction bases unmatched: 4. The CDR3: CASSRPTSGTYEQYF. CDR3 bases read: TGCGCCAGCAGCCGCCCGACTAGCGGGACCTACGAG.

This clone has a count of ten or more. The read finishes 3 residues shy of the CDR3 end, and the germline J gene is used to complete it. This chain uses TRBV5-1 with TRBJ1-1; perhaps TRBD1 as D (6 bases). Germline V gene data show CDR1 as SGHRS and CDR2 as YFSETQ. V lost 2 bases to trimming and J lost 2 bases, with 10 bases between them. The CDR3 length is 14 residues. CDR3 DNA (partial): TGCGCCAGCAGCTTTTCCGGGACAAACACTGAA. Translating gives CASSFSGTNTE. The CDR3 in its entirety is CASSFSGTNTEAFF.

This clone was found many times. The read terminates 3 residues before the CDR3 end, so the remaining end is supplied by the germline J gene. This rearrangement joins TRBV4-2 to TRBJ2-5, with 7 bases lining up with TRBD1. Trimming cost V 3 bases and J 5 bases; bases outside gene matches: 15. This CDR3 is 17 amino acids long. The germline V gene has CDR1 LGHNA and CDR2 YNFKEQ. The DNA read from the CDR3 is TGTGCCAGCAGCCACGCCCTGGGACAGCAAGAGTGGGAGACC. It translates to CASSHALGQQEWET. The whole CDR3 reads CASSHALGQQEWETQYF.

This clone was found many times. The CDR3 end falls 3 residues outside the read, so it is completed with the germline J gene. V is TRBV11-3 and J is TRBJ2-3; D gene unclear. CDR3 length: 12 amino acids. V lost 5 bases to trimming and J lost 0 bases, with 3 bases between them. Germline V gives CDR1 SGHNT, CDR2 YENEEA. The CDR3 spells CASSPSTDTQYF. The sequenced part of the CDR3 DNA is TGTGCCAGCAGCCCAAGCACAGATACG.

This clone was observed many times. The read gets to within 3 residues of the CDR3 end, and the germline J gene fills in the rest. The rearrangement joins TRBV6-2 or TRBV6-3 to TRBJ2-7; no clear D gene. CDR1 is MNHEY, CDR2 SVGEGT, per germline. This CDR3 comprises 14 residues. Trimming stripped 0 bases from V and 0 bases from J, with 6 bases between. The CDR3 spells CASSYSEGSYEQYF. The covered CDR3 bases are TGTGCCAGCAGTTACTCTGAAGGCTCCTACGAG.

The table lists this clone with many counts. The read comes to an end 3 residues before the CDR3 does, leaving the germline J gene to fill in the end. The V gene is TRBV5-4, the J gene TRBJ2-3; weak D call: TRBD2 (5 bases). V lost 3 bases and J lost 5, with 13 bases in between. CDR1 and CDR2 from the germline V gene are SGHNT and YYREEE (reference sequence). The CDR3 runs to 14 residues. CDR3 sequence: CASSWSWAGDTQYF. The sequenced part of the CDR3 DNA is TGTGCCAGCAGCTGGAGTTGGGCGGGAGATACG.

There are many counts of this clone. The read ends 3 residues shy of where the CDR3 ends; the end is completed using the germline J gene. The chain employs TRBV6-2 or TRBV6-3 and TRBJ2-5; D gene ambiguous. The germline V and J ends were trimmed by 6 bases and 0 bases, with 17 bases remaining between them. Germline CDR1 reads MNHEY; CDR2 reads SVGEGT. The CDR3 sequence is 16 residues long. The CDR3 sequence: CASRPRAGRNQETQYF. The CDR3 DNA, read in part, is TGTGCCAGCAGACCCCGAGCAGGCAGGAACCAAGAGACC.

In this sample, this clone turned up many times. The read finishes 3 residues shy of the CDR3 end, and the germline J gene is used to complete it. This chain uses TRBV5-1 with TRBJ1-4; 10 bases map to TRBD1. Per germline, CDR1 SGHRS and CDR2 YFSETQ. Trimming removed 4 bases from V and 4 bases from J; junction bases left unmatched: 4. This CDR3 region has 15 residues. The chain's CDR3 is CASSRDRGVNEKLFF. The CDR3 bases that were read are TGCGCCAGCAGCCGGGACAGGGGCGTTAATGAAAAA. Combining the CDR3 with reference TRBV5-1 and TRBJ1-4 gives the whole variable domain KAGVTQTPRYLIKTRGQQVTLSCSPISGHRSVSWYQQTPGQGLQFLFEYFSETQRNKGNFPGRFSGRQFSNSRSEMNVSTLELGDSALYLCASSRDRGVNEKLFFGSGTQLSVL.

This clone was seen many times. The CDR3 loop reads CASSGTGKMSPLHF. The part of the CDR3 DNA that was read is TGTGCCAGCAGTGGGACAGGGAAGATGTCACCC. The chain links TRBV2 to TRBJ1-6; 8 bases fit TRBD1. The read finishes 3 residues shy of the CDR3 end, and the germline J gene is used to complete it. Germline values: CDR1 SNHLY, CDR2 FYNNEI. Trimming at V came to 4 bases and at J to 10 bases, leaving 6 bases not matched to a gene. The CDR3 loop spans 14 amino acids. Variable domain in full (rest from reference TRBV2 and TRBJ1-6): EPEVTQTPSHQVTQMGQEVILRCVPISNHLYFYWYRQILGQKVEFLVSFYNNEISEKSEIFDDQFSVERPDGSNFTLKIRSTKLEDSAMYFCASSGTGKMSPLHFGNGTRLTVT.

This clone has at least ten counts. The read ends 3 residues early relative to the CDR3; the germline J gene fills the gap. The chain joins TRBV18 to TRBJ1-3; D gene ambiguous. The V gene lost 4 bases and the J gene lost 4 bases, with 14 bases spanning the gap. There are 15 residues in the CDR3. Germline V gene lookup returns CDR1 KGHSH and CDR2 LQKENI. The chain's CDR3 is CASSRETTEGNTIYF. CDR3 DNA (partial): TGTGCCAGCTCACGAGAGACAACAGAAGGAAACACC.

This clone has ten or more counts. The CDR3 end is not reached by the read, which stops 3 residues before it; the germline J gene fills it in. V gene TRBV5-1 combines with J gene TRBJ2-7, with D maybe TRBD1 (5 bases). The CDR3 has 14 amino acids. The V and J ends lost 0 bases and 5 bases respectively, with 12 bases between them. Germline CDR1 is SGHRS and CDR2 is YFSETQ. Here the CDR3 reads CASSLVFSRDEQYF. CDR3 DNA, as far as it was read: TGCGCCAGCAGCTTGGTGTTTTCCAGGGACGAG.

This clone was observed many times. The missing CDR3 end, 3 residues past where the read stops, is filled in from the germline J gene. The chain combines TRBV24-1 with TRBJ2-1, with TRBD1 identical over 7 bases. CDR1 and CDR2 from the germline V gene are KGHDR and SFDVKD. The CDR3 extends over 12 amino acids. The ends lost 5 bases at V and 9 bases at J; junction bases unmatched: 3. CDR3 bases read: TGTGCCACCAGTGGGGACAGCTCTGAG. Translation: CATSGDSSE. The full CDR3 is CATSGDSSEQFF.

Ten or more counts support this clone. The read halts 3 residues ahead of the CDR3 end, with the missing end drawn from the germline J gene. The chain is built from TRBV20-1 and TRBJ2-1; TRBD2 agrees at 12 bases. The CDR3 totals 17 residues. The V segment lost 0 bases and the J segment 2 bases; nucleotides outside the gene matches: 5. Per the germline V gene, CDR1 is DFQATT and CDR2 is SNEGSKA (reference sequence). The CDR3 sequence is CSARDRTSGITYNEQFF. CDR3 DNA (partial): TGCAGTGCTAGAGATCGGACTAGCGGGATTACCTACAATGAG.

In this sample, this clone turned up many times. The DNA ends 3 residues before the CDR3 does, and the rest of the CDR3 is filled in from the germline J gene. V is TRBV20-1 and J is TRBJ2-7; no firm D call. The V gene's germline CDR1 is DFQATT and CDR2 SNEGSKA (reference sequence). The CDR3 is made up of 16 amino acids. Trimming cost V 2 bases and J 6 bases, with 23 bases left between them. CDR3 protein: CSARSVNRSQALEQYF. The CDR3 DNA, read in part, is TGCAGTGCTAGATCGGTAAATAGGAGCCAGGCTCTCGAG.

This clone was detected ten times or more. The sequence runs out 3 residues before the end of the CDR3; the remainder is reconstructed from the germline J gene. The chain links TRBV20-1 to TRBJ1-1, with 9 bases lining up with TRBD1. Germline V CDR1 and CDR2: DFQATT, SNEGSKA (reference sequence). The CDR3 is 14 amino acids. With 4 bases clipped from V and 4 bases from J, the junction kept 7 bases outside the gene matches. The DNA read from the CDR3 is TGCAGTGCTAAGACAGGGGGTGAGGCCACTGAA. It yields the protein CSAKTGGEATE. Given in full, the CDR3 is CSAKTGGEATEAFF.

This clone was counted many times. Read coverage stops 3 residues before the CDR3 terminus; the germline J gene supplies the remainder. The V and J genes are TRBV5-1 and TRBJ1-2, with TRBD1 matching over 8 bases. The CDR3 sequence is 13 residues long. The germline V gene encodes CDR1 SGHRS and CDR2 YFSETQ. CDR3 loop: CASSFGQGRGYTF. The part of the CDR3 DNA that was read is TGCGCCAGCAGCTTCGGACAGGGTCGCGGC.

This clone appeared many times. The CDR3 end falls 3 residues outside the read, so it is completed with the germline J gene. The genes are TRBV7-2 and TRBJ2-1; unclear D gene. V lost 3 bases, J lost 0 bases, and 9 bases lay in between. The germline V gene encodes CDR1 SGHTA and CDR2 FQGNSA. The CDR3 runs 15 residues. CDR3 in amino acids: CASSFKGSSYNEQFF. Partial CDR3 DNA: TGTGCCAGCAGCTTTAAGGGTAGCTCCTACAATGAG.